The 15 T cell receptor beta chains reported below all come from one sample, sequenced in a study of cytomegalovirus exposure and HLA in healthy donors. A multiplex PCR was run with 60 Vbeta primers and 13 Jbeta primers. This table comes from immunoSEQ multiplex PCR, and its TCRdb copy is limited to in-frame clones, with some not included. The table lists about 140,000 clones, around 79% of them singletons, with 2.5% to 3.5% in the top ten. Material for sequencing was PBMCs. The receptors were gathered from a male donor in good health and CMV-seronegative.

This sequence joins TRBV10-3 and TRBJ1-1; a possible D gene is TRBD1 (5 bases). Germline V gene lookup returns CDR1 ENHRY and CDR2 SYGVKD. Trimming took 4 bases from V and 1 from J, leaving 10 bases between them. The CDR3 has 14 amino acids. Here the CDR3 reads CAISVKRGNTEAFF. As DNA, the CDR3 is TGTGCCATCAGTGTAAAAAGGGGGAACACTGAAGCTTTCTTT.

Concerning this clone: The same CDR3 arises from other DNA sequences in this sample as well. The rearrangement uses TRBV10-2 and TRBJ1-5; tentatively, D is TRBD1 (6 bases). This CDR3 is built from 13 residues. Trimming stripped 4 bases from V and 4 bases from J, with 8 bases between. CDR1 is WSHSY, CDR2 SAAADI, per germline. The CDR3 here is CASSVQGNQPQHF. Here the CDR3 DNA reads TGCGCCAGCAGTGTCCAGGGGAATCAGCCCCAGCATTTT.

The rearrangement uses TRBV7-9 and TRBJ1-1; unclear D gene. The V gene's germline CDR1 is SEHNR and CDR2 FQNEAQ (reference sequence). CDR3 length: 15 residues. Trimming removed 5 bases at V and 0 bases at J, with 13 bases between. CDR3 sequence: CASSATTSMNTEAFF. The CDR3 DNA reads TGTGCCAGCAGCGCTACTACGTCCATGAACACTGAAGCTTTCTTT.

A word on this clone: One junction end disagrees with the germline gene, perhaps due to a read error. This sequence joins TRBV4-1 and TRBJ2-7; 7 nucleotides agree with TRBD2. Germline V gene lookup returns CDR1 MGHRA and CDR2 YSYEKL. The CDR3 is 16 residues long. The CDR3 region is CARSRAEAGIVYEQYF. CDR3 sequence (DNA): TGCGCCCGCAGCCGGGCGGAAGCGGGGATAGTCTACGAGCAGTACTTC.

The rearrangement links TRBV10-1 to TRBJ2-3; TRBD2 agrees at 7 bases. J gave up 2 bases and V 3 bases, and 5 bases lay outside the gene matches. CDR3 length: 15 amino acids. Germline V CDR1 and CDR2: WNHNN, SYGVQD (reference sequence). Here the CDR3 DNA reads TGCGCCAGCAGTGATTTGGGGGGGACCACAGATACGCAGTATTTT. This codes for CASSDLGGTTDTQYF.

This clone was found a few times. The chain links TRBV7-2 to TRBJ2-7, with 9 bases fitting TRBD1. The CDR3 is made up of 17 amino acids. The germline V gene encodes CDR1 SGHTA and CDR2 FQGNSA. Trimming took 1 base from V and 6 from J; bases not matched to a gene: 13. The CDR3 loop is CASSLGVQGALTREQYF. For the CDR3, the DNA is TGTGCCAGCAGCTTAGGGGTACAGGGGGCCCTTACTCGCGAGCAGTACTTC. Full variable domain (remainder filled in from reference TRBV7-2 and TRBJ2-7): GAGVSQSPSNKVTEKGKDVELRCDPISGHTALYWYRQSLGQGLEFLIYFQGNSAPDKSGLPSDRFSAERTGGSVSTLTIQRTQQEDSAVYLCASSLGVQGALTREQYFGPGTRLTVT.

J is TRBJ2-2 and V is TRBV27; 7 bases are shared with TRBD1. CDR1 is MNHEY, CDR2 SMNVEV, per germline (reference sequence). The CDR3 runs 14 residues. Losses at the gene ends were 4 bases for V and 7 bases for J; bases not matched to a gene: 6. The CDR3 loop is CASSYSQGFGELFF. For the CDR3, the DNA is TGTGCCAGCAGTTACTCACAGGGGTTCGGGGAGCTGTTTTTT.

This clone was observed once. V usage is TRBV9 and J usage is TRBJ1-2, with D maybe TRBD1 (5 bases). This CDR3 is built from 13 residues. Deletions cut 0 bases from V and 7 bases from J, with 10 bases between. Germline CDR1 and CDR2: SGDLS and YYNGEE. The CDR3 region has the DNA TGTGCCAGCAGCGTAGATCAGGGAAGTGGCTACACCTTC. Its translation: CASSVDQGSGYTF.

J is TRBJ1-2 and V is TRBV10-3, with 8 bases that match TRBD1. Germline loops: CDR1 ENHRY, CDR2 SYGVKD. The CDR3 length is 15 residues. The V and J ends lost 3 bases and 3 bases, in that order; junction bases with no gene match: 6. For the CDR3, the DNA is TGTGCCATCAGTGACCCCACAGGGGGTGACTATGGCTACACCTTC. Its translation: CAISDPTGGDYGYTF.

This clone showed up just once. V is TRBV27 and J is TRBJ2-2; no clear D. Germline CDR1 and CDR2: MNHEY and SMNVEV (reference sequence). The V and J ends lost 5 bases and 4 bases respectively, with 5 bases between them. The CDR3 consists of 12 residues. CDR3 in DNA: TGTGCCAGCAGTCTCCTCACCGGGGAGCTGTTTTTT. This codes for CASSLLTGELFF.

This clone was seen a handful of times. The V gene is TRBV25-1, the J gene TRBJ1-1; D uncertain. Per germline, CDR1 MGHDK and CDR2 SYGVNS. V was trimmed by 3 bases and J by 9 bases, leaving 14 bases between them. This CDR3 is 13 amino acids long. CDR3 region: CASSDVEARKAFF. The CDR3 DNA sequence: TGTGCCAGCAGTGATGTTGAGGCTCGGAAAGCTTTCTTT.

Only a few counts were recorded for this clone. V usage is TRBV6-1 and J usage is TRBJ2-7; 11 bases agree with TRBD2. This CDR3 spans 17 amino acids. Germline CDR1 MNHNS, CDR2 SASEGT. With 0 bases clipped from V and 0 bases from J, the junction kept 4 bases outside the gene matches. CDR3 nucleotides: TGTGCCAGCAGTGAAGCCGTGGGACTAGCGGACTCCTACGAGCAGTACTTC. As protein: CASSEAVGLADSYEQYF.

CDR3 nucleotide sequence: TGTGCCAGTAGTAAGGATCTTCGGGTCTATGGCTACACCTTC. As protein: CASSKDLRVYGYTF. This chain connects TRBV19 to TRBJ1-2, with D hard to call. Germline CDR1 and CDR2: LNHDA and SQIVND (reference sequence). Trimming shortened V by 4 bases and J by 4 bases, and 13 bases separated the two germline ends. This CDR3 region has 14 residues.

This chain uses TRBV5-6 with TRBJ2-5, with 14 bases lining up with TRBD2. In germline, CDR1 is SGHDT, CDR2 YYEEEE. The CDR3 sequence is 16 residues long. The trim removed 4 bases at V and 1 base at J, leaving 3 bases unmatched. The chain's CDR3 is CASSLGTSGGQETQYF. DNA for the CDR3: TGTGCCAGCAGCCTAGGGACTAGCGGGGGCCAAGAGACCCAGTACTTC.

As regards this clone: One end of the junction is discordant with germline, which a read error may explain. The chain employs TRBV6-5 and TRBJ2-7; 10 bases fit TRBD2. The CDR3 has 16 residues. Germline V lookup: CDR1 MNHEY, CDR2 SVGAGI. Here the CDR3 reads CASSYQTSGYSYEQYF. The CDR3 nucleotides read TGTGCTAGCAGTTACCAGACTAGCGGGTACTCCTACGAGCAGTACTTC.